Each of the 16 T cell receptor beta chains below was sequenced from the same sample in a study of blood T cell repertoires in COVID-19. The data were produced by immunoSEQ multiplex PCR, yet TCRdb's version contains in-frame clones alone and is incomplete. The repertoire consists of roughly 180,000 clones, with roughly 81% occurring once and the leading ten covering less than 9%. Material for sequencing was peripheral blood. The origin of the receptors is a man aged 35-49 years who had recovered from COVID-19.

This sequence joins TRBV7-9 and TRBJ1-3; D gene uncertain. CDR3 size: 14 residues. Trimming removed 7 bases from V and 1 base from J, with 11 bases in between. The germline gives CDR1 SEHNR, CDR2 FQNEAQ (reference sequence). CDR3 in DNA: TGTGCCAGCACCTACGGGGTATCTGGAAACACCATATATTTT. Translation gives CASTYGVSGNTIYF.

This clone has a handful of counts. The V and J genes are TRBV24-1 and TRBJ1-1, with 8 bases that match TRBD1. CDR3 length equals 13 residues. The ends lost 3 bases at V and 6 bases at J; junction bases unmatched: 2. Germline CDR1 is KGHDR and CDR2 is SFDVKD. In nucleotides, the CDR3 is TGTGCCACCAGTGATGGGACAGGCCCTGAAGCTTTCTTT. It specifies CATSDGTGPEAFF.

The sample holds many counts of this clone. V gene TRBV10-3 combines with J gene TRBJ2-7, with 7 nucleotides matching TRBD1. Germline CDR1 reads ENHRY; CDR2 reads SYGVKD. The CDR3 spans 13 residues. The ends lost 6 bases at V and 3 bases at J; junction bases unmatched: 5. The CDR3 region is CAISRGTDYEQYF. The CDR3 nucleotides are TGTGCCATCAGCCGAGGGACAGACTACGAGCAGTACTTC.

The chain links TRBV30 to TRBJ1-4; D is perhaps TRBD1 (6 bases). The germline V gene encodes CDR1 GTSNPN and CDR2 SVGIG (reference sequence). CDR3 length equals 14 residues. The V end was cut by 3 bases, the J end by 8 bases, with 16 bases between. The CDR3 nucleotides read TGTGCCTGGAGCCTTGGGGGGGCGCAGGAAAAACTGTTTTTT. Its translation: CAWSLGGAQEKLFF.

The chain joins TRBV10-3 to TRBJ1-2; TRBD1 matches at 8 bases. The germline V gene has CDR1 ENHRY and CDR2 SYGVKD. The CDR3 is 12 amino acids. V lost 9 bases, J lost 8 bases, and 8 bases stayed unmatched. Here the CDR3 DNA reads TGTGCCATTTGGTGGACAGGGATCGGCTACACCTTC. It yields the protein CAIWWTGIGYTF.

The rearrangement uses TRBV6-2 or TRBV6-3 and TRBJ1-5, with 9 bases matching TRBD1. Trimming at V came to 6 bases and at J to 10 bases, leaving 7 bases not matched to a gene. The CDR3 sequence is 13 residues long. Germline V gene sequence: CDR1 MNHEY, CDR2 SVGEGT. The CDR3 region has the DNA TGTGCCAGCAGCCGGGACAGGGATTTTCCCCAGCATTTT. Amino acid sequence: CASSRDRDFPQHF.

The chain couples TRBV5-1 to TRBJ2-7, with 7 bases fitting TRBD2. The junction had 9 bases not matched to a gene; V was cut back by 4 bases and J by 5 bases. CDR3 size: 14 residues. Germline V CDR1 and CDR2: SGHRS, YFSETQ. The CDR3 region is CASSPSEGTNEQYF. The DNA for the CDR3 is TGCGCCAGCAGCCCCAGTGAAGGGACTAACGAGCAGTACTTC.

The chain combines TRBV5-4 with TRBJ2-6; 13 bases map to TRBD2. The germline gives CDR1 SGHNT, CDR2 YYREEE (reference sequence). The CDR3 is 17 amino acids. V trimming: 3 bases; J trimming: 2 bases; junction bases outside the gene matches: 2. In DNA, the CDR3 is TGTGCCAGCAGCTGGGGACTAGCGGGGACTGGGGCCAACGTCCTGACTTTC. Its translation: CASSWGLAGTGANVLTF.

The genes are TRBV7-9 and TRBJ2-3; D may be TRBD2 (5 bases). Germline V gives CDR1 SEHNR, CDR2 FQNEAQ (reference sequence). V shed 7 bases and J shed 8 bases, with 25 bases lying between them. The CDR3 runs 16 residues. In nucleotides, the CDR3 is TGTGCCAGCACCCCAGAAGGAGGCGGTGGGCCCGGTACGCAGTATTTT. It translates to CASTPEGGGGPGTQYF.

CDR3 sequence (DNA): TGTGCCTGGAGAGGGGCTGGAAACACCATATATTTT. Translating gives CAWRGAGNTIYF. V usage is TRBV30 and J usage is TRBJ1-3, with D tentatively TRBD1 (5 bases). Germline CDR1 is GTSNPN and CDR2 is SVGIG (reference sequence). The CDR3 sequence is 12 residues long. V lost 3 bases, J lost 2 bases, and 5 bases lay in between. The entire variable domain, with the rest obtained from reference TRBV30 and TRBJ1-3, is as follows: SQTIHQWPATLVQPVGSPLSLECTVEGTSNPNLYWYRQAAGRGLQLLFYSVGIGQISSEVPQNLSASRPQDRQFILSSKKLLLSDSGFYLCAWRGAGNTIYFGEGSWLTVV.

CDR3: CASSLTGNSYEQYF. The CDR3 region has the DNA TGTGCCAGCAGCTTGACAGGGAACAGCTACGAGCAGTACTTC. The genes are TRBV9 and TRBJ2-7; 7 bases line up with TRBD1. Germline V gene data show CDR1 as SGDLS and CDR2 as YYNGEE. The CDR3 contains 14 residues. The trim removed 4 bases at V and 3 bases at J, leaving 7 bases unmatched.

The rearrangement joins TRBV4-2 to TRBJ1-5; 8 positions match TRBD1. CDR1 LGHNA and CDR2 YNFKEQ come from the germline V gene. The ends lost 2 bases at V and 3 bases at J; junction bases unmatched: 9. This CDR3 spans 17 amino acids. The CDR3 nucleotides read TGTGCCAGCAGCCAACCCCGCGGACAGGGACTCAATCAGCCCCAGCATTTT. Translation gives CASSQPRGQGLNQPQHF.

The J gene is TRBJ1-2, the V gene TRBV29-1, with 7 bases fitting TRBD1. J was trimmed by 4 bases and V by 0 bases; bases with no gene match: 5. This CDR3 region has 14 residues. Germline V gene sequence: CDR1 SQVTM, CDR2 ANQGSEA. The CDR3 protein is CSVEDAGQVYGYTF. As DNA, the CDR3 is TGCAGCGTTGAAGACGCCGGACAGGTCTATGGCTACACCTTC.

This chain connects TRBV11-2 to TRBJ2-7; TRBD2 is a possible D gene (7 bases). The germline CDR1 and CDR2 sequences are SGHAT and FQNNGV. Between the trimmed V and J ends, which lost 3 bases and 5 bases, there was a span of 14 bases. The CDR3 covers 14 residues. The CDR3: CASSFRGGIDEQYF. For the CDR3, the DNA is TGTGCCAGCAGCTTTAGGGGGGGGATCGACGAGCAGTACTTC.

The CDR3 DNA follows: TGTGCCAGCAGCCCCCCGGACAGGGTAAAGCTGTTTTTT. This codes for CASSPPDRVKLFF. The rearrangement uses TRBV16 and TRBJ2-2; 8 bases are a match to TRBD1. V was pared by 4 bases and J by 12 bases, with 7 bases of the junction left unmatched. The CDR3 covers 13 residues. The germline gives CDR1 KGHSY, CDR2 FQNENV. The full variable domain, in which reference TRBV16 and TRBJ2-2 provide the parts outside the CDR3, is GEEVAQTPKHLVRGEGQKAKLYCAPIKGHSYVFWYQQVLKNEFKFLISFQNENVFDETGMPKERFSAKCLPNSPCSLEIQATKLEDSAVYFCASSPPDRVKLFFGEGSRLTVL.

This clone has a single count. The rearrangement links TRBV6-5 to TRBJ2-7; 11 bases map to TRBD2. From germline, CDR1 is MNHEY and CDR2 SVGAGI. The CDR3 covers 15 residues. With V trimmed by 7 bases and J by 4 bases, 9 bases remained unmatched. The CDR3 spells CASTVQASGRYEQYF. For the CDR3, the DNA is TGTGCCAGCACCGTACAGGCTAGCGGGAGGTACGAGCAGTACTTC.